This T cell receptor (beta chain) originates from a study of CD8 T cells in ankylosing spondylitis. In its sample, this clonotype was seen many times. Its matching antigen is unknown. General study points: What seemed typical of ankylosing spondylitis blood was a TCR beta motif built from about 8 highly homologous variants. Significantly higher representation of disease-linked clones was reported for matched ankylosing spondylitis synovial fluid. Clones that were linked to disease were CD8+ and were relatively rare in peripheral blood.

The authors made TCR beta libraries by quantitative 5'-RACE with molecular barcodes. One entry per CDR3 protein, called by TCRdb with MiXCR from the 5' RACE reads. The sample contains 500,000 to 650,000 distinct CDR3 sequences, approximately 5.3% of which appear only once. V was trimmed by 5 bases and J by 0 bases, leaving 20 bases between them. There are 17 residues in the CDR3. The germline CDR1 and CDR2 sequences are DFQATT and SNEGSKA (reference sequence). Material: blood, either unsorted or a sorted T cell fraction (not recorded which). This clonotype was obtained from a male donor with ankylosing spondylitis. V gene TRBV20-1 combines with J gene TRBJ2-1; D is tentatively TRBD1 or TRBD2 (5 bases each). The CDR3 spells CSAPVYSGTVSYNEQFF. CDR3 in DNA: TGCAGTGCTCCAGTTTATTCCGGGACCGTCTCCTACAATGAGCAGTTCTTC.